This T cell receptor (beta chain) was identified in a study of T-cell reconstitution after alpha-beta-depleted transplantation in children. Unique molecular identifiers featured in how the TCRbeta library was prepared. Each CDR3 protein is one row after TCRdb ran MiXCR on the PCR reads. Of about 300,000 distinct CDR3 sequences detected, roughly a tenth appear once; the ten largest clones hold about 8%. Trimming at V came to 0 bases and at J to 1 base, leaving 11 bases not matched to a gene. CDR1 is SSHAT, CDR2 FNYEAQ, per germline (reference sequence). CDR3 length: 18 amino acids. This clonotype was recorded many times.

The rearrangement joins TRBV7-7 to TRBJ2-5, with 7 bases aligning to TRBD2. The specimen comprised PBMCs, sampled before TCRalphabeta/CD19-depleted stem cell transplant. The receptor's source is a boy younger than two with acute myeloid leukemia, due to receive a stem cell transplant. The CDR3 protein is CASSLASFGGNSQETQYF. CDR3 coding DNA: TGTGCCAGCAGCTTAGCGTCTTTCGGGGGGAACAGCCAAGAGACCCAGTACTTC.